This record concerns one TCR beta chain sequence. This clonotype is a singleton in its sample. No antigen is known for it. One junction end does not reproduce the germline sequence, and a read error may be involved. Counted from cysteine to phenylalanine, this CDR3 has 17 amino acids. Only the CDR3 part of the read is kept: 51 bases, read in frame from the first base. CDR1 and CDR2, looked up from the germline V gene, are SGHRS and YFSETQ. Using a constant-region primer and ProtoScript II reverse transcriptase, TCRbeta-specific cDNA was reverse-transcribed from 500 to 650 ng total RNA. TCRbeta libraries were built with three nested multiplex PCR rounds, a slightly modified ARM-PCR procedure. Each of the first two PCR rounds ran for nine to eleven cycles and used multiplex TRBV1-TRBV30 forward primers together with a Cbeta reverse primer. Sample barcodes and Illumina adapters were attached in a final 25-cycle PCR using Deep VentR polymerase. Before sequencing, amplicons of 200-500 bp were gel-purified using a QIAquick gel extraction kit. An Illumina HiSeq 2500 was used to sequence the TCRbeta amplicons with 250-bp paired-end reads. Per the source publication's procedure: Trimmomatic v0.33 was used to quality-trim the reads, and FLASH v1.2.11 was used to merge paired reads so that full CDR3 sequences could be recovered. MiGEC v1.2.1b assigned V, D and J germline segments to the rearranged TCRbeta sequences. Clonotype statistics and Shannon-Wiener diversity indices were computed with VDJtools v1.0.0. To reduce sampling bias, subsequent analyses other than the diversity analysis used only the 250 most abundant clonotypes in each sample. The public reads were run again by TCRdb, first through fastp at Q25 and then through MiXCR, and only productive beta chains were kept. Rows merge per CDR3 protein into single entries with the most common DNA and genes. TCRdb, rather than the study authors, made the V and J calls. This sample is represented by fewer than 250,000 distinct CDR3 sequences; approximately 86% of them were singletons. The top ten hold about a sixth of the sample.

The sample originates from a study of tumor-infiltrating lymphocytes in primary liver carcinoma (dated by TCRdb to the late 2010s). As for the study more broadly: Of the five patients, three men and two women aged 30 to 69 years, four had hepatocellular carcinoma and one had combined HCC and intrahepatic cholangiocarcinoma. The study combined TCRbeta repertoire sequencing, expression microarrays and whole-exome sequencing across five regions of each liver tumor, with adjacent normal tissue and blood. Agilent mRNA microarray profiling was performed on the roughly 24 tumor region samples to relate TCRbeta repertoire diversity to the local molecular phenotype. Tumors of the five patients were stage T1-T3 N0M0 with maximum diameters of roughly 4.2 to 11 cm. Each sample produced about 3.5 to 8 million productive TCRbeta reads, and read depth showed no significant difference between tissue types. Repertoires from technical replicates were highly reproducible, with mean shared-clone rates about 0.86 and correlation coefficients above 0.98. TCRbeta repertoire sequencing covered roughly 35 specimens from 5 patients: around 25 tumor regions, 5 adjacent noncancerous liver tissues and 5 peripheral blood samples. The study at large found these results: Just about 7.5-24% of top clones turned up in all five regions of a tumor, which suggests spatial heterogeneity among tumor-infiltrating T cells. Repertoire overlap was higher between tumor regions (mean around 35%) than tumor-adjacent (around 17%) or tumor-blood (14%) pairs, consistent with antigen-driven expansion. Because only the TCR beta chain was sequenced and unpaired alpha chains were not captured, true repertoire diversity is likely underestimated. Only 4 to 6 patients were included in the study, and the authors note that the findings should be validated in a larger study. A significantly larger repertoire fraction was made up by the top 250 clones in tumors than in blood (p = 0.039). Comparison of CD4+ and CD8+ T cell repertoires was precluded by the use of bulk unsorted samples.

Without any cell sorting, total RNA and DNA were co-extracted from approximately 22-30 mg of bulk tissue using the AllPrep DNA/RNA mini kit. Five patients with histopathologically diagnosed primary liver carcinoma underwent surgical resection in China between 2015 and March 2016. At the time of sampling, the patients were treatment-naive and had chronic HBV infection. Five spatially separated regions were sampled from each tumor: the superior, inferior, left-lateral and right-lateral poles, plus the tumor centre. Histological examination found more than 80% viable tumor cells in every tumor sample. Each fresh piece of tumor and adjacent tissue was cut in two, with one half stored in RNAlater at -80 degrees C and the other half sent for histology.

The chain couples TRBV5-1 to TRBJ2-1; the junction holds 7 bases that match TRBD2. The sequenced sample was tumor tissue from primary liver carcinoma. The clonotype comes from a man aged 35-49 years with primary liver carcinoma and hepatitis B virus infection. The CDR3 corresponds to CASSHGGSGILVDDQFF. The base sequence is TGCGCCAGCAGCCACGGAGGAAGCGGGATTCTTGTTGATGATCAGTTCTTC.